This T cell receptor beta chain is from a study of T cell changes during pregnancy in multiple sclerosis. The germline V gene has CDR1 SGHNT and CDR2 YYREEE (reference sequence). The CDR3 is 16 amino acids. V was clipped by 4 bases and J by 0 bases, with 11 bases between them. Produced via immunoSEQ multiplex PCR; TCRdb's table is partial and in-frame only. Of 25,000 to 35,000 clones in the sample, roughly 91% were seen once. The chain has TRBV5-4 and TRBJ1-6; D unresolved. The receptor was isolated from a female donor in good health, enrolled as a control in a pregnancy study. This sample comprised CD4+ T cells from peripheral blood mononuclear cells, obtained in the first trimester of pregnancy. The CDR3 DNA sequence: TGTGCCAGCAGCCTCCGGGGAAGCTCCTATAATTCACCCCTCCACTTT. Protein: CASSLRGSSYNSPLHF.